These 27 T cell receptor beta chains came from one sample sequenced in a study of cytomegalovirus exposure and HLA in healthy donors. 60 Vbeta and 13 Jbeta primers were used in PCR. TCRdb keeps only in-frame clones here, not all; method: immunoSEQ multiplex PCR. Of 150,000 or so clones in the sample, roughly 82% were seen once. Sequencing used PBMCs. Receptors originate from a man under 40 in good health and CMV-seronegative.

The CDR3 DNA follows: TGTGCCAGCAGCCTACGGAGCGGGGGGGCTAGGGAGCAGTTCTTC. Its translation is CASSLRSGGAREQFF. J is TRBJ2-1 and V is TRBV7-2; TRBD2 matches at 10 bases. CDR3 length equals 15 residues. The ends lost 5 bases at V and 10 bases at J; junction bases unmatched: 11. The germline V gene has CDR1 SGHTA and CDR2 FQGNSA.

This clone was picked up a small number of times. The V call is TRBV5-4, the J call TRBJ2-7; D is possibly TRBD1 (6 bases). This CDR3 comprises 13 residues. V shed 2 bases and J shed 5 bases, with 11 bases lying between them. Germline values: CDR1 SGHNT, CDR2 YYREEE (reference sequence). The CDR3 sequence: CASSLTGPDEQYF. CDR3 sequence (DNA): TGTGCCAGCAGCTTAACAGGGCCCGACGAGCAGTACTTC.

The chain links TRBV9 to TRBJ1-1, with a possible D match to TRBD1 (6 bases). Trimming left V 0 bases short and J 2 bases short, with 17 bases between. Germline-derived CDR1 and CDR2 are SGDLS and YYNGEE. There are 17 residues in the CDR3. CDR3 loop: CASSVVGQKNLNTEAFF. The CDR3 DNA reads TGTGCCAGCAGCGTAGTAGGACAGAAAAATCTTAACACTGAAGCTTTCTTT. Looking up the rest from reference TRBV9 and TRBJ1-1 gives the full variable domain: DSGVTQTPKHLITATGQRVTLRCSPRSGDLSVYWYQQSLDQGLQFLIQYYNGEERAKGNILERFSAQQFPDLHSELNLSSLELGDSALYFCASSVVGQKNLNTEAFFGQGTRLTVV.

The chain employs TRBV6-1 and TRBJ1-5; tentative D call: TRBD1 (5 bases). This CDR3 is 12 amino acids long. Trimming stripped 6 bases from V and 9 bases from J, with 12 bases between. CDR1 and CDR2 (germline): MNHNS, SASEGT. CDR3 DNA sequence: TGTGCCAGCAGGTCGGCAGGGTCGCCCCAGCATTTT. Amino acids: CASRSAGSPQHF.

The chain couples TRBV5-6 to TRBJ2-1, with a tentative D call TRBD2 (5 bases). Germline-derived CDR1 and CDR2 are SGHDT and YYEEEE. The CDR3 consists of 12 residues. The V gene lost 0 bases and the J gene lost 10 bases, with 8 bases spanning the gap. Written as DNA, the CDR3 is TGTGCCAGCAGCTTGGCTTCGGGGGAGCAGTTCTTC. The encoded protein is CASSLASGEQFF. The variable domain in full, with the rest retrieved from reference TRBV5-6 and TRBJ2-1, is DAGVTQSPTHLIKTRGQQVTLRCSPKSGHDTVSWYQQALGQGPQFIFQYYEEEERQRGNFPDRFSGHQFPNYSSELNVNALLLGDSALYLCASSLASGEQFFGPGTRLTVL.

This chain joins TRBV27 and TRBJ1-2; 9 bases are a match to TRBD1. Trimming removed 6 bases from V and 5 bases from J; junction bases left unmatched: 7. CDR1 is MNHEY and CDR2 is SMNVEV in the germline V gene (reference sequence). The CDR3 runs 14 residues. The CDR3: CASSPGQGSYGYTF. Here the CDR3 DNA reads TGTGCCAGCAGCCCGGGACAGGGATCTTATGGCTACACCTTC.

The chain has TRBV13 and TRBJ1-2; a weak D match, TRBD1 (6 bases). V was clipped by 1 base and J by 8 bases, with 8 bases between them. There are 12 residues in the CDR3. Germline-derived CDR1 and CDR2 are PRHDT and FYEKMQ (reference sequence). The CDR3 protein is CASSLEGGGYTF. In DNA, the CDR3 is TGTGCCAGCAGCTTAGAAGGGGGAGGCTACACCTTC. Full variable domain (remainder filled in from reference TRBV13 and TRBJ1-2): AAGVIQSPRHLIKEKRETATLKCYPIPRHDTVYWYQQGPGQDPQFLISFYEKMQSDKGSIPDRFSAQQFSDYHSELNMSSLELGDSALYFCASSLEGGGYTFGSGTRLTVV.

V and J are TRBV11-3 and TRBJ2-7, with a tentative D call TRBD1 (5 bases). V lost 1 base, J lost 5 bases, and 9 bases lay in between. There are 13 residues in the CDR3. Germline CDR1 and CDR2: SGHNT and YENEEA. CDR3 residues: CASSLVAGNEQYF. The CDR3, as DNA: TGTGCCAGCAGCTTAGTGGCAGGGAACGAGCAGTACTTC.

This chain connects TRBV11-2 to TRBJ2-1; no reliable D call. The V gene lost 2 bases and the J gene lost 7 bases, with 9 bases spanning the gap. The CDR3 loop spans 13 amino acids. The germline V gene encodes CDR1 SGHAT and CDR2 FQNNGV. This CDR3 is CASSLSPRNEQFF. As DNA, the CDR3 is TGTGCCAGCAGCTTAAGTCCGAGAAATGAGCAGTTCTTC.

The chain recombines TRBV19 with TRBJ2-6; 10 bases match TRBD1. Germline CDR1 reads LNHDA; CDR2 reads SQIVND (reference sequence). V dropped 3 bases and J dropped 5; count of bases not matched to a gene: 10. This CDR3 has 18 residues. CDR3: CASSILTGGAGRANVLTF. The CDR3 DNA reads TGTGCCAGTAGTATCTTGACAGGGGGCGCCGGTAGGGCCAACGTCCTGACTTTC.

The chain uses TRBV11-3 and TRBJ2-2, with 9 bases aligning to TRBD1. Per germline, CDR1 SGHNT and CDR2 YENEEA. Losses at the gene ends were 5 bases for V and 5 bases for J; bases not matched to a gene: 3. This CDR3 has 14 amino acids. The CDR3 protein is CASSPGTGTGELFF. The CDR3 region has the DNA TGTGCCAGCAGCCCCGGGACAGGGACCGGGGAGCTGTTTTTT.

The V gene is TRBV14, the J gene TRBJ2-7; 8 nucleotides agree with TRBD1. The CDR3 totals 15 residues. Unmatched junction bases numbered 7, after V lost 0 bases and J lost 6 bases. The V gene's germline CDR1 is SGHDN and CDR2 FVKESK. The CDR3 region is CASSQEGRGPLEQYF. CDR3 coding DNA: TGTGCCAGCAGCCAAGAAGGCAGGGGGCCCCTCGAGCAGTACTTC.

This clone was seen a few times. Distinct nucleotide sequences in the sample also encode this CDR3. The chain links TRBV28 to TRBJ2-7; TRBD1 agrees at 7 bases. In germline, CDR1 is MDHEN, CDR2 SYDVKM. The CDR3 sequence is 15 residues long. V shed 1 base, J shed 2 bases, and the junction held 5 bases outside the gene matches. This CDR3 is CASSLYPDRTYEQYF. As DNA, the CDR3 is TGTGCCAGCAGTTTATACCCGGACAGGACCTACGAGCAGTACTTC.

This clone occurred a few times. This sequence joins TRBV28 and TRBJ2-5, with D possibly TRBD2 on 5 matching bases. V was shortened by 3 bases and J by 0 bases, with 14 bases between the two germline ends. CDR3 length equals 16 residues. CDR1 MDHEN and CDR2 SYDVKM come from the germline V gene. The CDR3 DNA reads as TGTGCCAGCAGTTTTCTCCGGTCGGGGTACCAAGAGACCCAGTACTTC. Amino acids: CASSFLRSGYQETQYF.

The chain combines TRBV19 with TRBJ2-5; 10 bases fit TRBD2. J lost 4 bases, V lost 4 bases, and 3 bases had no gene match. CDR3 length equals 14 residues. Germline assignment: CDR1 LNHDA and CDR2 SQIVND (reference sequence). As DNA, the CDR3 is TGTGCCAGTAGTACTCGACTAGCGGGAGAGACCCAGTACTTC. Translated, it gives CASSTRLAGETQYF. The full variable domain, completed using reference TRBV19 and TRBJ2-5, is DGGITQSPKYLFRKEGQNVTLSCEQNLNHDAMYWYRQDPGQGLRLIYYSQIVNDFQKGDIAEGYSVSREKKESFPLTVTSAQKNPTAFYLCASSTRLAGETQYFGPGTRLLVL.

In regard to this clone: The junction departs from the called germline gene at one end, perhaps through a read error. The chain uses TRBV19 and TRBJ2-6; D might be TRBD1 (5 bases). The CDR3 sequence is 15 residues long. Per germline, CDR1 LNHDA and CDR2 SQIVND (reference sequence). CDR3 residues: CASSQRNSGANGLTF. In DNA form, the CDR3 reads TGTGCCAGTAGCCAGCGAAACTCTGGGGCCAACGGCCTGACTTTC.

The chain carries TRBV18 and TRBJ2-5; weak D call: TRBD2 (5 bases). Trimming took off 0 bases at V and 5 bases at J, with 7 bases between the two ends. This CDR3 is 13 amino acids long. CDR1 is KGHSH, CDR2 LQKENI, per germline. CDR3 coding DNA: TGTGCCAGCTCACCACCGGAGGAGGAGACCCAGTACTTC. Encoded protein: CASSPPEEETQYF.

This rearrangement joins TRBV12-5 to TRBJ2-1; 10 bases are shared with TRBD2. This CDR3 is built from 13 residues. The V gene end was trimmed by 7 bases and the J gene end by 6 bases; junction bases not matched to a gene: 3. Germline V gives CDR1 LGHNT, CDR2 FRNRAP. The CDR3 DNA reads TGTGCTAGTGAACTAGCGGGGTTCAATGAGCAGTTCTTC. This translates into CASELAGFNEQFF.

The chain joins TRBV25-1 to TRBJ2-5, with no clear D. The germline V gene encodes CDR1 MGHDK and CDR2 SYGVNS. The germline V and J ends were trimmed by 4 bases and 4 bases, with 7 bases remaining between them. This CDR3 is built from 12 residues. CDR3 sequence reads: CASSGHRETQYF. CDR3 in DNA: TGTGCCAGCAGTGGACATCGAGAGACCCAGTACTTC.

V is TRBV4-2 and J is TRBJ2-3; 10 bases fit TRBD2. This CDR3 comprises 18 residues. With 5 bases clipped from V and 0 bases from J, the junction kept 11 bases outside the gene matches. In germline, CDR1 is LGHNA, CDR2 YNFKEQ. DNA for the CDR3: TGTGCCAGCAGCGAAGCTAGCGGGAGCGTTAGGAGCACAGATACGCAGTATTTT. This sequence encodes CASSEASGSVRSTDTQYF.

The V gene is TRBV7-6, the J gene TRBJ1-4, with 10 bases matching TRBD1. Germline lookup yields CDR1 SGHVS and CDR2 FNYEAQ. Trimming removed 5 bases from V and 4 bases from J; junction bases left unmatched: 4. CDR3 length equals 15 residues. CDR3 amino acids: CASSARTGGNEKLFF. The CDR3 coding sequence is TGTGCCAGCAGCGCCCGGACAGGGGGTAATGAAAAACTGTTTTTT.

The V and J genes are TRBV5-1 and TRBJ2-3, with 10 bases identical to TRBD1. V shed 4 bases, J shed 0 bases, and the junction held 5 bases outside the gene matches. In germline, CDR1 is SGHRS, CDR2 YFSETQ. The CDR3 loop spans 16 amino acids. The CDR3 bases are TGCGCCAGCAGCCATGGGACAGGGGATAGCACAGATACGCAGTATTTT. It specifies CASSHGTGDSTDTQYF.

V and J are TRBV7-6 and TRBJ2-5; 9 bases line up with TRBD2. The length of the CDR3 is 15 residues. Germline CDR1 reads SGHVS; CDR2 reads FNYEAQ. The V and J ends lost 1 base and 2 bases, in that order; junction bases with no gene match: 2. CDR3 sequence (DNA): TGTGCCAGCAGCTTAGGGACTAGCGCGCAAGAGACCCAGTACTTC. It specifies CASSLGTSAQETQYF.

Points on this clone: Other DNA sequences in this specimen translate into the identical CDR3. V gene TRBV5-4 combines with J gene TRBJ2-5; 8 positions agree with TRBD1. The CDR3 spans 14 residues. The germline V gene has CDR1 SGHNT and CDR2 YYREEE (reference sequence). With 2 bases clipped from V and 2 bases from J, the junction kept 2 bases outside the gene matches. The CDR3 spells CASSFGQGQETQYF. The CDR3 nucleotides read TGTGCCAGCAGCTTCGGACAGGGTCAAGAGACCCAGTACTTC.

In DNA, the CDR3 is TGCGCCAGCAGCACGGACACCTCCTCTGGAAACACCATATATTTT. As protein: CASSTDTSSGNTIYF. This chain uses TRBV5-1 with TRBJ1-3, with D perhaps TRBD1 (5 bases). The V end was cut by 4 bases, the J end by 0 bases, with 11 bases between. CDR3 size: 15 residues. Germline lookup yields CDR1 SGHRS and CDR2 YFSETQ. The full variable domain, completed using reference TRBV5-1 and TRBJ1-3, is KAGVTQTPRYLIKTRGQQVTLSCSPISGHRSVSWYQQTPGQGLQFLFEYFSETQRNKGNFPGRFSGRQFSNSRSEMNVSTLELGDSALYLCASSTDTSSGNTIYFGEGSWLTVV.

The chain uses TRBV10-3 and TRBJ1-2, with a possible D match to TRBD1 (5 bases). CDR3 length: 18 residues. Germline V gene sequence: CDR1 ENHRY, CDR2 SYGVKD. V gave up 2 bases and J gave up 4 bases, with 23 bases separating them. CDR3: CAISEPTLQTGAAYGYTF. In DNA form, the CDR3 reads TGTGCCATCAGTGAGCCTACCCTACAGACTGGGGCGGCCTATGGCTACACCTTC.

The V call is TRBV27, the J call TRBJ2-1, with TRBD1 matching 7 bases. This CDR3 region has 14 residues. V trimming: 8 bases; J trimming: 8 bases; junction bases outside the gene matches: 12. The germline gives CDR1 MNHEY, CDR2 SMNVEV (reference sequence). CDR3 residues: CASGLQGWFDEQFF. CDR3 coding DNA: TGTGCCAGCGGGTTACAGGGGTGGTTTGATGAGCAGTTCTTC.